The 25 T cell receptor beta chains given below trace back to one sample, sequenced in a study of T cells in localized non-small cell lung cancer. Clones were read by immunoSEQ multiplex PCR, and TCRdb kept only the in-frame ones, dropping some. There are 61,000 or so clones in the sample; roughly 89% occur only once, and over 4% lies in the top ten. Material: peripheral blood, obtained before any cancer treatment. The origin of the receptors is a woman aged 35-75 years with stage I lung adenocarcinoma.

This clone has only one observation. The chain links TRBV5-5 to TRBJ1-5; a weak D match, TRBD1 (6 bases). V was trimmed by 2 bases and J by 2 bases, leaving 20 bases between them. Germline V gene data show CDR1 as SGHKS and CDR2 as YYEKEE (reference sequence). This CDR3 contains 18 residues. The CDR3 is CASSLGDIWTGRNQPQHF. CDR3 in DNA: TGTGCCAGCAGCTTAGGGGACATTTGGACGGGGCGCAATCAGCCCCAGCATTTT.

The chain recombines TRBV27 with TRBJ2-3; D remains unclear. This CDR3 is 15 amino acids long. Germline CDR1 MNHEY, CDR2 SMNVEV (reference sequence). V was trimmed by 8 bases and J by 1 base, leaving 16 bases between them. CDR3 amino acids: CASASLGLGTDTQYF. CDR3 DNA: TGTGCCAGCGCGTCCCTGGGTCTTGGCACAGATACGCAGTATTTT.

This chain uses TRBV30 with TRBJ1-4; D is unclear. The CDR3 extends over 15 amino acids. Trimming cost V 0 bases and J 8 bases, with 16 bases left between them. Germline-derived CDR1 and CDR2 are GTSNPN and SVGIG (reference sequence). The CDR3: CAWSVLGNLGEKLFF. The CDR3 DNA sequence: TGTGCCTGGAGTGTACTCGGGAACTTGGGGGAAAAACTGTTTTTT.

The chain joins TRBV11-3 to TRBJ2-3, with a possible D match to TRBD1 (6 bases). Germline V lookup: CDR1 SGHNT, CDR2 YENEEA. V shed 5 bases and J shed 2 bases, with 8 bases lying between them. The CDR3 runs to 13 residues. The DNA of the CDR3 is TGTGCCAGCAGCGGACAGTTCACAGATACGCAGTATTTT. Amino acid sequence: CASSGQFTDTQYF.

The chain couples TRBV19 to TRBJ1-5; unclear D gene. The CDR3 extends over 16 amino acids. Trimming pared 1 base from V and 2 bases from J, leaving 12 bases between. Germline V CDR1 and CDR2: LNHDA, SQIVND (reference sequence). The CDR3 sequence: CASSIVRGLGNQPQHF. In DNA, the CDR3 is TGTGCCAGTAGTATAGTTAGAGGGCTGGGCAATCAGCCCCAGCATTTT.

The DNA for the CDR3 is TGCAGCGCAACTACAGGTCCCTACGAGCAGTACTTC. Amino acid sequence: CSATTGPYEQYF. The chain carries TRBV29-1 and TRBJ2-7, with D perhaps TRBD1 (5 bases). The germline gives CDR1 SQVTM, CDR2 ANQGSEA. This CDR3 contains 12 residues. V shed 7 bases and J shed 2 bases, with 12 bases lying between them.

This clone was observed once. The chain couples TRBV5-8 to TRBJ2-7, with 7 bases fitting TRBD1. After removal of 7 bases from V and 5 bases from J, the junction contained 15 bases not matched to a gene. Germline CDR1 reads SGHTS; CDR2 reads YDEGEE. The CDR3 runs to 15 residues. The CDR3 region has the DNA TGTGCCAGCGAAGCCGGGGACAGACGGCACCACGAGCAGTACTTC. Its translation is CASEAGDRRHHEQYF. The whole variable domain, filled in from reference TRBV5-8 and TRBJ2-7, reads EAGVTQSPTHLIKTRGQQATLRCSPISGHTSVYWYQQALGLGLQFLLWYDEGEERNRGNFPPRFSGRQFPNYSSELNVNALELEDSALYLCASEAGDRRHHEQYFGPGTRLTVT.

The chain joins TRBV5-1 to TRBJ2-5, with TRBD2 as a possible D gene (5 bases). The CDR3 extends over 13 amino acids. Germline V gene sequence: CDR1 SGHRS, CDR2 YFSETQ. V lost 4 bases to trimming and J lost 5 bases, with 12 bases between them. This chain's CDR3 is CASSPDWLETQYF. The CDR3 DNA follows: TGCGCCAGCAGCCCGGACTGGCTCGAGACCCAGTACTTC.

This sequence joins TRBV7-2 and TRBJ2-2; D is perhaps TRBD1 (6 bases). There are 14 residues in the CDR3. Trimming stripped 8 bases from V and 0 bases from J, with 10 bases between. Looked up from germline, CDR1 is SGHTA and CDR2 is FQGNSA. In DNA form, the CDR3 reads TGTGCCAGCTTTAGGACAGCGAACACCGGGGAGCTGTTTTTT. Protein product: CASFRTANTGELFF.

The chain carries TRBV19 and TRBJ2-1; 9 positions agree with TRBD2. J gave up 2 bases and V 5 bases, and 1 base lay outside the gene matches. Germline CDR1 LNHDA, CDR2 SQIVND (reference sequence). CDR3 length equals 14 residues. CDR3 nucleotide sequence: TGTGCCAGTAGTGTAGCGGGGGCCTACAATGAGCAGTTCTTC. It specifies CASSVAGAYNEQFF.

The chain carries TRBV25-1 and TRBJ1-2; D is possibly TRBD1 (6 bases). Germline CDR1 reads MGHDK; CDR2 reads SYGVNS. This CDR3 comprises 14 residues. V gave up 2 bases and J gave up 8 bases, with 15 bases separating them. The CDR3 spells CASSEQGRGEGYTF. DNA of the CDR3: TGTGCCAGCAGTGAACAGGGCAGGGGAGAGGGCTACACCTTC.

The chain joins TRBV6-5 to TRBJ1-4, with no clear D. This CDR3 comprises 13 residues. V lost 6 bases and J 6 bases, leaving 11 bases between the germline ends. The germline V gene has CDR1 MNHEY and CDR2 SVGAGI. DNA of the CDR3: TGTGCCAGCAGAAAACCGACCGATGAAAAACTGTTTTTT. It yields the protein CASRKPTDEKLFF.

The rearrangement joins TRBV6-5 to TRBJ1-2; 7 bases match TRBD1. The V gene's germline CDR1 is MNHEY and CDR2 SVGAGI. The trim removed 6 bases at V and 2 bases at J, leaving 6 bases unmatched. The CDR3 consists of 14 residues. CDR3 sequence: CASRLDRANYGYTF. The CDR3 DNA is TGTGCCAGCAGGTTAGACAGGGCCAACTATGGCTACACCTTC.

This chain links TRBV9 with TRBJ2-7, with 7 nucleotides matching TRBD1. Germline values: CDR1 SGDLS, CDR2 YYNGEE. CDR3 length: 15 residues. V was pared by 4 bases and J by 4 bases, with 11 bases of the junction left unmatched. The CDR3 is CASSPDREASYEQYF. The DNA for the CDR3 is TGTGCCAGCAGCCCAGACAGGGAAGCATCGTACGAGCAGTACTTC.

The CDR3 nucleotides read TGCGCCAGCAGCTTCCGGGAGACCCAGTACTTC. Amino acids: CASSFRETQYF. The rearrangement joins TRBV5-1 to TRBJ2-5; D remains ambiguous. There are 11 residues in the CDR3. CDR1 and CDR2 (germline): SGHRS, YFSETQ. V dropped 2 bases and J dropped 5 bases, with 4 bases sitting between them.

The chain joins TRBV12-5 to TRBJ1-5; no definite D call. Germline V gene data show CDR1 as LGHNT and CDR2 as FRNRAP. The CDR3 sequence is 13 residues long. Trimming removed 0 bases at V and 4 bases at J, with 4 bases between. The CDR3 coding sequence is TGTGCTAGTGGTTTGGTAGAGAATCAGCCCCAGCATTTT. Protein: CASGLVENQPQHF.

V gene TRBV9 combines with J gene TRBJ1-1, with unresolved D. Germline CDR1 SGDLS, CDR2 YYNGEE. The CDR3 sequence is 14 residues long. V lost 0 bases to trimming and J lost 5 bases, with 11 bases between them. In nucleotides, the CDR3 is TGTGCCAGCAGCGTAGCTAAAGTCGGGACTGAAGCTTTCTTT. It encodes CASSVAKVGTEAFF.

The genes are TRBV15 and TRBJ2-3; D unclear. V lost 1 base and J lost 1, with 3 bases in between. CDR1 LNHNV and CDR2 YYDKDF come from the germline V gene (reference sequence). There are 13 residues in the CDR3. The CDR3 spells CATSRGGTDTQYF. In nucleotides, the CDR3 is TGTGCCACCAGCAGAGGGGGCACAGATACGCAGTATTTT.

The genes are TRBV11-2 and TRBJ2-5; 7 bases line up with TRBD1. After removal of 5 bases from V and 4 bases from J, the junction contained 13 bases not matched to a gene. Germline values: CDR1 SGHAT, CDR2 FQNNGV. The CDR3 loop spans 16 amino acids. DNA of the CDR3: TGTGCCAGCAGCCCTGACGGGGACAGTGCCGGAGAGACCCAGTACTTC. Encoded protein: CASSPDGDSAGETQYF. The whole variable domain, filled in from reference TRBV11-2 and TRBJ2-5, reads EAGVAQSPRYKIIEKRQSVAFWCNPISGHATLYWYQQILGQGPKLLIQFQNNGVVDDSQLPKDRFSAERLKGVDSTLKIQPAKLEDSAVYLCASSPDGDSAGETQYFGPGTRLLVL.

Only one count was recorded for this clone. The chain has TRBV7-2 and TRBJ2-7; TRBD2 matches at 8 bases. This CDR3 has 14 residues. From germline, CDR1 is SGHTA and CDR2 FQGNSA. The V segment lost 1 base and the J segment 7 bases; nucleotides outside the gene matches: 6. The CDR3 DNA sequence: TGTGCCAGCAGCTTAGGCGGGGGGCTCGAAGAGCAGTACTTC. Protein sequence: CASSLGGGLEEQYF.

The rearrangement uses TRBV19 and TRBJ1-4, with D uncertain. CDR3 length: 13 amino acids. CDR1 is LNHDA, CDR2 SQIVND, per germline (reference sequence). V lost 5 bases and J lost 7, with 11 bases in between. DNA of the CDR3: TGTGCCAGTAGTCCCCAACGGCCTGAAAAACTGTTTTTT. Translated, it gives CASSPQRPEKLFF. Full variable domain (rest looked up from reference TRBV19 and TRBJ1-4): DGGITQSPKYLFRKEGQNVTLSCEQNLNHDAMYWYRQDPGQGLRLIYYSQIVNDFQKGDIAEGYSVSREKKESFPLTVTSAQKNPTAFYLCASSPQRPEKLFFGSGTQLSVL.

This chain joins TRBV7-2 and TRBJ1-2, with D maybe TRBD1 (5 bases). CDR1 SGHTA and CDR2 FQGNSA come from the germline V gene. The CDR3 length is 13 residues. V shed 0 bases and J shed 8 bases, with 10 bases lying between them. The CDR3 loop reads CASSLAPGHGYTF. The CDR3 nucleotides read TGTGCCAGCAGCTTAGCGCCGGGGCACGGCTACACCTTC.

The chain has TRBV5-1 and TRBJ1-6; TRBD1 matches 7 bases. Germline loops: CDR1 SGHRS, CDR2 YFSETQ. V lost 4 bases, J lost 5 bases, and 6 bases stayed unmatched. This CDR3 spans 15 amino acids. This chain's CDR3 is CASSPGTADNSPLHF. In DNA form, the CDR3 reads TGCGCCAGCAGCCCGGGGACAGCTGATAATTCACCCCTCCACTTT.

The chain employs TRBV6-1 and TRBJ2-7, with 8 bases lining up with TRBD1. V was clipped by 6 bases and J by 2 bases; unmatched bases: 3. The germline V gene encodes CDR1 MNHNS and CDR2 SASEGT. The CDR3 is 13 residues long. CDR3 nucleotides: TGTGCCAGCAGAGAACAGGGGGCCTACGAGCAGTACTTC. This translates into CASREQGAYEQYF.

The V and J genes are TRBV15 and TRBJ1-5; 7 bases match TRBD1. V lost 0 bases, J lost 4 bases, and 3 bases stayed unmatched. CDR1 and CDR2 from the germline V gene are LNHNV and YYDKDF (reference sequence). The CDR3 runs 15 residues. CDR3 bases: TGTGCCACCAGCAGAGAAGGGGGCTCTAATCAGCCCCAGCATTTT. Amino acids: CATSREGGSNQPQHF.